These 8 T cell receptor beta chains originate from one sample sequenced in a study of identical twins. TCRdb independently ran MiXCR on the 5' RACE reads; one entry per CDR3 protein. The sample records 700,000 or so distinct CDR3 sequences, 21% being singletons. Another study also made use of these data, one on T cells expressing NK-cell markers.

Material: PBMCs. The receptor set was obtained from a woman in her late teens or twenties in good health.

The CDR3 coding sequence is TGTGCCAGCTCACCAAGGCGGGGGTTGGGGCAAACCTACGAGCAGTACTTC. It is translated as CASSPRRGLGQTYEQYF. The J gene is TRBJ2-7, the V gene TRBV18, with 7 nucleotides matching TRBD2. This CDR3 has 17 amino acids. Germline V gene data show CDR1 as KGHSH and CDR2 as LQKENI. V lost 2 bases and J lost 2; bases outside the gene matches: 12.

This clonotype was seen a handful of times. The chain joins TRBV19 to TRBJ2-4, with D unclear. V dropped 3 bases and J dropped 7 bases, with 10 bases sitting between them. CDR1 is LNHDA and CDR2 is SQIVND in the germline V gene (reference sequence). The CDR3 runs 13 residues. This CDR3 reads CASSMGSRNIQYF. The CDR3 bases are TGTGCCAGTAGTATGGGTTCCCGGAACATTCAGTACTTC.

This clonotype was seen a few times. The rearrangement uses TRBV11-2 and TRBJ2-1; 8 bases are shared with TRBD2. With 6 bases clipped from V and 2 bases from J, the junction kept 6 bases outside the gene matches. This CDR3 has 15 amino acids. Germline values: CDR1 SGHAT, CDR2 FQNNGV. The CDR3 DNA follows: TGTGCCAGCAGACACGCGGGAGGCCCCTACAATGAGCAGTTCTTC. It encodes CASRHAGGPYNEQFF. The whole variable domain, filled in from reference TRBV11-2 and TRBJ2-1, reads EAGVAQSPRYKIIEKRQSVAFWCNPISGHATLYWYQQILGQGPKLLIQFQNNGVVDDSQLPKDRFSAERLKGVDSTLKIQPAKLEDSAVYLCASRHAGGPYNEQFFGPGTRLTVL.

A note on this clonotype: One junction end does not reproduce the germline sequence, and a read error may be involved. The V call is TRBV7-7, the J call TRBJ2-7; D tentatively reads TRBD1 or TRBD2 (5 bases each). The germline V gene encodes CDR1 SSHAT and CDR2 FNYEAQ (reference sequence). The CDR3 sequence is 14 residues long. The DNA of the CDR3 is TGTGCTAGCAGCCCTGGGACCGTAGCATACGAGCAGTACTTC. As protein: CASSPGTVAYEQYF.

The rearrangement joins TRBV7-9 to TRBJ2-2, with D possibly being TRBD2 (6 bases). Trimming removed 5 bases at V and 2 bases at J, with 9 bases between. CDR3 size: 14 residues. Germline V gene sequence: CDR1 SEHNR, CDR2 FQNEAQ (reference sequence). The CDR3: CASSREVNTGELFF. As DNA, the CDR3 is TGTGCCAGCAGCAGGGAGGTTAACACCGGGGAGCTGTTTTTT.

The chain carries TRBV20-1 and TRBJ2-7; 9 nucleotides line up with TRBD2. Per germline, CDR1 DFQATT and CDR2 SNEGSKA (reference sequence). J gave up 0 bases and V 2 bases, and 5 bases lay outside the gene matches. The CDR3 runs 15 residues. The CDR3 DNA is TGCAGTGCTAGACATAGCGGGAGCCGCTCCTACGAGCAGTACTTC. It is translated as CSARHSGSRSYEQYF.

The chain links TRBV5-1 to TRBJ2-7; the match to TRBD1 covers 8 bases. Unmatched junction bases numbered 9, after V lost 0 bases and J lost 4 bases. Germline V gene lookup returns CDR1 SGHRS and CDR2 YFSETQ. The CDR3 is made up of 16 amino acids. CDR3 in DNA: TGCGCCAGCAGCTTGGATGGACAGGGAATTTCGTACGAGCAGTACTTC. As protein: CASSLDGQGISYEQYF.

This chain links TRBV12-3 or TRBV12-4 with TRBJ1-1, with TRBD1 matching over 7 bases. CDR3 size: 14 residues. V was clipped by 5 bases and J by 1 base; unmatched bases: 4. The CDR3 loop reads CASSKQGTNTEAFF. The CDR3 DNA reads TGTGCCAGCAGTAAACAGGGGACGAACACTGAAGCTTTCTTT.